This T cell receptor beta chain was retrieved from a study of early T cells in non-severe SARS-CoV-2 infection. Whole-study context: Sequencing was performed on bulk RNA from unsorted whole blood, leaving chains unpaired.

CDR1 is SNHLY, CDR2 FYNNEI, per germline. The CDR3 contains 14 residues. Trimming took off 0 bases at V and 4 bases at J, with 7 bases between the two ends. This clonotype was seen at least ten times. Individually, cDNA molecules had unique molecular identifiers attached to them. TCRdb independently ran MiXCR on the 5' RACE reads; one entry per CDR3 protein. The sample consists of approximately 48,000 distinct CDR3 sequences, under 7.5% of them appearing once. The chain joins TRBV2 to TRBJ1-5; D is ambiguous. This clonotype was sampled from an adult who was a healthcare worker with PCR-confirmed SARS-CoV-2 infection or an uninfected control (not recorded which). Sequencing was performed on whole blood, taken at baseline. CDR3 sequence (DNA): TGTGCCAGCAGTGAAGCCCGCCTTAATCAGCCCCAGCATTTT. It encodes CASSEARLNQPQHF.